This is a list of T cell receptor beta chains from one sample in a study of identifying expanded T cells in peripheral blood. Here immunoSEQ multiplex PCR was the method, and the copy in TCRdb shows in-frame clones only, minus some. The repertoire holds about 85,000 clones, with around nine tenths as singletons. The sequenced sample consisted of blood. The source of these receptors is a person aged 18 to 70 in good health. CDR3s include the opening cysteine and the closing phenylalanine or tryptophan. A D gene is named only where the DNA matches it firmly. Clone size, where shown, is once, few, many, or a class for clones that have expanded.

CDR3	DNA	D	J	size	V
CASSGRLGTSNTGELFF	TGCGCCAGCAGCGGTAGACTCGGGACGTCGAACACCGGGGAGCTGTTTTTT	.	TRBJ2-2	.	TRBV5-1
CASSSFGAYEQYF	TGTGCCAGCAGCAGCTTCGGGGCATACGAGCAGTACTTC	.	TRBJ2-7	.	TRBV28
CASALGANTGELFF	TGTGCCAGCGCCTTGGGGGCGAACACCGGGGAGCTGTTTTTT	.	TRBJ2-2	few	TRBV7-9
CASSQASYRGPDTIYGYTF	TGTGCCAGCAGCCAAGCCTCTTACAGGGGGCCCGATACGATCTATGGCTACACCTTC	TRBD1	TRBJ1-2	.	TRBV4-2
CASSFNSGNEQYF	TGTGCCAGCAGTTTCAATAGCGGTAACGAGCAGTACTTC	.	TRBJ2-7	.	TRBV27
CASSLRDGDSSYEQYF	TGTGCCAGCAGCTTACGGGACGGGGACAGCTCCTACGAGCAGTACTTC	TRBD1	TRBJ2-7	.	TRBV7-2
CASSLGSNQPQHF	TGCGCCAGCAGCCTGGGAAGCAATCAGCCCCAGCATTTT	.	TRBJ1-5	few	TRBV4-3
CASSQDDSYEQYF	TGTGCCAGCAGCCAAGACGACTCCTACGAGCAGTACTTC	.	TRBJ2-7	once	TRBV14
CASTPTGGLETQYF	TGTGCCAGCACTCCAACGGGGGGGCTCGAGACCCAGTACTTC	TRBD2	TRBJ2-5	.	TRBV6-5
CASSLPGTGGNIQYF	TGTGCCAGCAGCCTCCCTGGGACAGGGGGGAACATTCAGTACTTC	TRBD1	TRBJ2-4	.	TRBV11-1
CASSRSGSGYTF	TGTGCCAGCAGTCGTTCAGGGTCTGGCTACACCTTC	.	TRBJ1-2	.	TRBV6-5
CASSLAYGQGYGSPLHF	TGTGCCAGCAGCTTGGCCTACGGACAGGGGTACGGTTCACCCCTCCACTTT	TRBD1	TRBJ1-6	.	TRBV5-6
CASSLARQSGRSEKLFF	TGTGCCAGCAGTTTAGCACGACAATCAGGGAGAAGTGAAAAACTGTTTTTT	.	TRBJ1-4	once	TRBV27
CASSYSGQGDTYEQYF	TGTGCCAGCAGTTACTCGGGACAGGGGGATACCTACGAGCAGTACTTC	TRBD1	TRBJ2-7	.	TRBV6-6
CASSYSSRGRNTEAFF	TGTGCCAGCAGTTACTCGAGCAGGGGGCGAAACACTGAAGCTTTCTTT	TRBD1	TRBJ1-1	.	TRBV6-5
CASKKGTGYLYGYTF	TGTGCCAGCAAGAAGGGGACAGGGTACCTCTATGGCTACACCTTC	TRBD1	TRBJ1-2	.	TRBV6-5
CASSESYSPLDTQYF	TGTGCCAGCAGTGAATCGTACTCGCCTCTAGATACGCAGTATTTT	.	TRBJ2-3	.	TRBV2
CASSRERDRTPSSGNTIYF	TGTGCCAGCAGCCGCGAGCGGGACAGGACCCCGAGCTCTGGAAACACCATATATTTT	TRBD1	TRBJ1-3	.	TRBV11-2
CASSDRVGTENSPLHF	TGCGCCAGCAGTGACCGCGTCGGGACAGAGAATTCACCCCTCCACTTT	TRBD1	TRBJ1-6	.	TRBV10-1
CASSEVPDSSGEKLFF	TGCGCCAGCAGCGAAGTTCCAGACTCATCGGGTGAAAAACTGTTTTTT	.	TRBJ1-4	.	TRBV5-1
CASSSGTGGHQPQHF	TGTGCCAGCAGCTCCGGGACAGGGGGCCATCAGCCCCAGCATTTT	TRBD1	TRBJ1-5	.	TRBV7-2
CASTRFSGADEQYF	TGTGCCAGCACCCGATTTTCCGGGGCGGACGAGCAGTACTTC	.	TRBJ2-7	once	TRBV14
CASSQDRGTGGHEQYF	TGTGCCAGCAGCCAAGATCGCGGAACAGGGGGCCACGAGCAGTACTTC	TRBD1	TRBJ2-7	.	TRBV11-2
CASSIINPRGNQPQHF	TGTGCCAGTAGTATCATAAACCCCCGGGGCAATCAGCCCCAGCATTTT	.	TRBJ1-5	.	TRBV19
CASSFVLNTEAFF	TGTGCCAGCAGCTTCGTGTTGAACACTGAAGCTTTCTTT	.	TRBJ1-1	.	TRBV7-9
CASSYTSGGNEQFF	TGTGCCAGCAGTTACACTAGCGGGGGCAATGAGCAGTTCTTC	TRBD2	TRBJ2-1	.	TRBV6-5
CASSWWAATNEKLFF	TGTGCCAGCAGTTGGTGGGCCGCCACCAATGAAAAACTGTTTTTT	.	TRBJ1-4	.	TRBV7-9
CASRHGETYEQYF	TGTGCCAGCAGACACGGGGAAACCTACGAGCAGTACTTC	.	TRBJ2-7	.	TRBV6-5
CASSRFQETQYF	TGTGCCAGCAGCCGATTTCAAGAGACCCAGTACTTC	.	TRBJ2-5	once	TRBV5-6
CATSRGLGTALKNQPQHF	TGTGCCACCAGCAGAGGATTAGGGACAGCGCTTAAGAATCAGCCCCAGCATTTT	TRBD1	TRBJ1-5	.	TRBV15
CASSLGWTGELFF	TGCGCCAGCAGCCTAGGGTGGACCGGGGAGCTGTTTTTT	.	TRBJ2-2	.	TRBV5-1
CASSQEGAAGSYNEQFF	TGCGCCAGCAGCCAAGAGGGAGCAGCAGGCTCCTACAATGAGCAGTTCTTC	.	TRBJ2-1	.	TRBV4-3
CASSQGRGYEQYF	TGTGCCAGCTCACAGGGTAGGGGCTACGAGCAGTACTTC	.	TRBJ2-7	.	TRBV18
CASSSSTSGGGRGGQYF	TGTGCCAGCAGCTCCTCGACTAGCGGGGGTGGCCGGGGCGGGCAGTACTTC	TRBD2	TRBJ2-7	.	TRBV7-2
CASSLLGGYNYEQYF	TGTGCCAGCTCACTGTTAGGGGGATACAACTACGAGCAGTACTTC	.	TRBJ2-7	.	TRBV18
CASSVAGGVTDTQYF	TGTGCCAGCAGTGTAGCGGGGGGCGTCACAGATACGCAGTATTTT	TRBD2	TRBJ2-3	.	TRBV2
CASSFQSGEPQHF	TGTGCCAGCAGTTTCCAGTCGGGTGAGCCCCAGCATTTT	.	TRBJ1-5	.	TRBV5-5
CASSPAQGALTDTQYF	TGTGCCAGCAGCCCAGCACAGGGGGCGCTGACAGATACGCAGTATTTT	TRBD1	TRBJ2-3	.	TRBV28
CAWSRGTSGLDTQYF	TGTGCCTGGAGTAGGGGGACTAGCGGGCTAGATACGCAGTATTTT	TRBD2	TRBJ2-3	.	TRBV30
CASIPGRADTQYF	TGTGCCAGCATCCCGGGGCGGGCAGATACGCAGTATTTT	.	TRBJ2-3	once	TRBV28
CSVVWTGGFNEQFF	TGCAGCGTTGTGTGGACAGGGGGCTTTAATGAGCAGTTCTTC	TRBD1	TRBJ2-1	.	TRBV29-1
CASSSQGSSYEQYF	TGTGCCAGCAGCTCCCAGGGCAGCTCCTACGAGCAGTACTTC	.	TRBJ2-7	.	TRBV13
CASSSVQRSRTDTQYF	TGTGCCAGCAGCTCCGTACAGAGATCCCGCACAGATACGCAGTATTTT	.	TRBJ2-3	.	TRBV5-4
CASSVHADIQHQETQYF	TGTGCCAGCAGCGTCCACGCGGACATCCAACACCAAGAGACCCAGTACTTC	.	TRBJ2-5	.	TRBV9
CASSPLTDAFSYEQYF	TGTGCCAGTAGTCCCTTGACAGATGCTTTCTCCTACGAGCAGTACTTC	.	TRBJ2-7	.	TRBV19
CASSLVREAEAFF	TGCGCCAGCAGCTTGGTGAGGGAGGCTGAAGCTTTCTTT	.	TRBJ1-1	.	TRBV5-1
CASSPTRGYYGYTF	TGTGCCAGCAGCCCGACCCGCGGGTACTATGGCTACACCTTC	.	TRBJ1-2	.	TRBV7-9
CASRQSAGVTNEKLFF	TGCGCCAGCAGACAAAGTGCAGGGGTGACTAATGAAAAACTGTTTTTT	.	TRBJ1-4	.	TRBV4-3
CASSSGTGGLDTEAFF	TGTGCCAGCAGCTCAGGGACAGGGGGATTGGACACTGAAGCTTTCTTT	TRBD1	TRBJ1-1	.	TRBV7-9
CASSLEGPSNYGYTF	TGTGCCAGCAGCTTAGAAGGTCCATCTAACTATGGCTACACCTTC	.	TRBJ1-2	.	TRBV7-2
CASSLGGGTEAFF	TGTGCCAGCAGCTTAGGGGGAGGGACTGAAGCTTTCTTT	.	TRBJ1-1	.	TRBV7-6
CASSLAASGRPYEQYF	TGTGCCAGCAGCTTAGCTGCTAGCGGGCGACCCTACGAGCAGTACTTC	TRBD2	TRBJ2-7	once	TRBV13
CASSPRGHRAEAFF	TGTGCCAGCAGCCCCAGGGGCCACCGGGCTGAAGCTTTCTTT	.	TRBJ1-1	.	TRBV6-5